The entry below describes one TCR beta chain. The data originate from a study of blood T cell repertoires in COVID-19. Assay: immunoSEQ multiplex PCR; the TCRdb copy retains only in-frame clones and omits some. The sample has about 230,000 clones; approximately 82% are singletons. The CDR3 extends over 13 amino acids. From germline, CDR1 is WSHSY and CDR2 SAAADI. The V and J ends lost 10 bases and 4 bases respectively, with 14 bases between them. This rearrangement joins TRBV10-2 to TRBJ1-3, with D perhaps matching TRBD1 (5 bases). This TCR came from a woman aged 65 to 85 with active or convalescent COVID-19. The material sequenced was peripheral blood. The CDR3, as DNA: TGCGCCACCGGGCAGGGACTGGGAAACACCATATATTTT. Amino acid sequence: CATGQGLGNTIYF.